Below are 25 T cell receptor beta chains sequenced from a single sample in a study of PD-1 blockade in classical Hodgkin lymphoma. Indicated time point: newly diagnosed, previously untreated cHL patient sample. Produced via immunoSEQ multiplex PCR; TCRdb's table is partial and in-frame only. The data contain 30,000 to 35,000 clones, approximately 94% of them singletons. The sequencing sample was made of peripheral blood mononuclear cells (PBMCs). These receptors all stem from a human donor with classical Hodgkin lymphoma.

This chain connects TRBV5-4 to TRBJ2-7, with 9 bases aligning to TRBD1. CDR1 is SGHNT and CDR2 is YYREEE in the germline V gene (reference sequence). After removal of 0 bases from V and 6 bases from J, the junction contained 7 bases not matched to a gene. The CDR3 totals 15 residues. The CDR3 spells CASSLVGQGPPEQYF. Here the CDR3 DNA reads TGTGCCAGCAGCTTGGTGGGACAGGGCCCCCCCGAGCAGTACTTC. The whole variable domain, filled in from reference TRBV5-4 and TRBJ2-7, reads ETGVTQSPTHLIKTRGQQVTLRCSSQSGHNTVSWYQQALGQGPQFIFQYYREEENGRGNFPPRFSGLQFPNYSSELNVNALELDDSALYLCASSLVGQGPPEQYFGPGTRLTVT.

This sequence joins TRBV6-1 and TRBJ1-2; perhaps TRBD1 as D (5 bases). CDR1 is MNHNS and CDR2 is SASEGT in the germline V gene. The CDR3 consists of 14 residues. The ends were cut back, 3 bases at V and 3 bases at J, with 11 bases in the middle. CDR3 bases: TGTGCCAGCAGTGAGCAAGGGACGGACTATGGCTACACCTTC. Translation gives CASSEQGTDYGYTF.

In DNA form, the CDR3 reads TGTGCCAGCAGTTTAACCCTAACCCACGAGCAGTACTTC. Protein: CASSLTLTHEQYF. This sequence joins TRBV28 and TRBJ2-7, with D unresolved. The CDR3 covers 13 residues. Germline lookup yields CDR1 MDHEN and CDR2 SYDVKM. With 2 bases removed from V and 5 bases from J, the gap between germline ends came to 10 bases.

The J gene is TRBJ2-7, the V gene TRBV7-2; D might be TRBD1 (6 bases). Trimming cost V 4 bases and J 1 base, with 14 bases left between them. The germline V gene has CDR1 SGHTA and CDR2 FQGNSA. The CDR3 loop spans 15 amino acids. The CDR3 bases are TGTGCCAGCAGCTGGGTGGGGGCGCATTCCTACGAGCAGTACTTC. As protein: CASSWVGAHSYEQYF.

V gene TRBV2 combines with J gene TRBJ2-3, with a weak D call TRBD2 (6 bases). Germline V gene data show CDR1 as SNHLY and CDR2 as FYNNEI. V lost 2 bases to trimming and J lost 4 bases, with 7 bases between them. CDR3 length: 13 residues. The CDR3 region is CASSESGADTQYF. In DNA form, the CDR3 reads TGTGCCAGCAGTGAATCGGGGGCAGATACGCAGTATTTT.

The chain employs TRBV6-6 and TRBJ1-3; D gene uncertain. Germline V gene lookup returns CDR1 MNHNY and CDR2 SVGAGI (reference sequence). The CDR3 is 11 amino acids. CDR3 in DNA: TGTGCAACCGACTCTGGAAACACCATATATTTT. Amino acids: CATDSGNTIYF.

The V call is TRBV7-8, the J call TRBJ2-1, with 7 bases that match TRBD2. V shed 3 bases, J shed 5 bases, and the junction held 7 bases outside the gene matches. The CDR3 extends over 15 amino acids. Germline V gives CDR1 SGHVS, CDR2 FQNEAQ. The CDR3 here is CASSLWSAGDNEQFF. The CDR3, as DNA: TGTGCCAGCAGCTTGTGGTCCGCGGGAGACAATGAGCAGTTCTTC.

J is TRBJ2-7 and V is TRBV11-2, with D possibly being TRBD2 (7 bases). Trimming took off 3 bases at V and 2 bases at J, with 20 bases between the two ends. Per germline, CDR1 SGHAT and CDR2 FQNNGV. The CDR3 has 17 amino acids. For the CDR3, the DNA is TGTGCCAGCAGCTTCCCCCCCGGGGGGCGAGGTCCCTACGAGCAGTACTTC. Protein sequence: CASSFPPGGRGPYEQYF.

This chain joins TRBV7-8 and TRBJ1-1; 8 bases are a match to TRBD1. V lost 3 bases to trimming and J lost 4 bases; unmatched junction nucleotides: 7. This CDR3 has 15 amino acids. Germline V gene lookup returns CDR1 SGHVS and CDR2 FQNEAQ. CDR3 DNA sequence: TGTGCCAGCAGCTTGGCCTGGACAGGGAGCACTGAAGCTTTCTTT. Its protein product is CASSLAWTGSTEAFF.

This chain links TRBV4-3 with TRBJ1-2; 7 bases line up with TRBD1. CDR1 is LGHNA, CDR2 YSLEER, per germline. With 0 bases clipped from V and 4 bases from J, the junction kept 5 bases outside the gene matches. The length of the CDR3 is 15 residues. The CDR3 protein is CASSQEQGDVYGYTF. The CDR3 DNA reads TGCGCCAGCAGCCAAGAGCAGGGGGATGTCTATGGCTACACCTTC.

J is TRBJ2-1 and V is TRBV6-1; the D gene is possibly TRBD2 (7 bases). This CDR3 is 14 amino acids long. The V end was cut by 3 bases, the J end by 8 bases, with 14 bases between. Per germline, CDR1 MNHNS and CDR2 SASEGT. CDR3 bases: TGTGCCAGCAGTGACCGGGGGAGGGGGGATGAGCAGTTCTTC. This sequence encodes CASSDRGRGDEQFF.

The chain has TRBV28 and TRBJ2-3; either TRBD1 or TRBD2 may supply D (5 bases each). The CDR3 consists of 14 residues. Trimming cost V 6 bases and J 4 bases, with 14 bases left between them. From germline, CDR1 is MDHEN and CDR2 SYDVKM. The CDR3 spells CASSLTGSADTQYF. In nucleotides, the CDR3 is TGTGCCAGCAGCCTTACAGGTAGCGCAGATACGCAGTATTTT.

The chain recombines TRBV5-1 with TRBJ2-3; 9 nucleotides match TRBD2. This CDR3 spans 15 amino acids. CDR1 and CDR2 (germline): SGHRS, YFSETQ. With V trimmed by 0 bases and J by 4 bases, 3 bases remained unmatched. In DNA form, the CDR3 reads TGCGCCAGCAGCTTGGTGGCTAGCGGGGCAGATACGCAGTATTTT. It specifies CASSLVASGADTQYF.

The chain joins TRBV9 to TRBJ2-5; 8 bases match TRBD2. The CDR3 covers 15 residues. The V gene's germline CDR1 is SGDLS and CDR2 YYNGEE. V shed 0 bases, J shed 5 bases, and the junction held 6 bases outside the gene matches. The CDR3 nucleotides read TGTGCCAGCAGCGTAGCGGGGGGGCCTGGGGAGACCCAGTACTTC. This encodes CASSVAGGPGETQYF.

The V and J genes are TRBV5-1 and TRBJ1-5; 7 bases align to TRBD1. This CDR3 has 13 amino acids. Per germline, CDR1 SGHRS and CDR2 YFSETQ. V was clipped by 4 bases and J by 7 bases; unmatched bases: 5. The CDR3 DNA reads as TGCGCCAGCAGCATAGGGGGCGCCCAGCCCCAGCATTTT. This translates into CASSIGGAQPQHF.

The V call is TRBV7-8, the J call TRBJ1-5, with a tentative D call TRBD1 (6 bases). CDR3 length equals 13 residues. In germline, CDR1 is SGHVS, CDR2 FQNEAQ. The ends were cut back, 3 bases at V and 10 bases at J, with 13 bases in the middle. CDR3 residues: CASSFDLGQPQHF. The CDR3 DNA sequence: TGTGCCAGCAGCTTCGACCTGGGACAACCCCAGCATTTT.

The rearrangement uses TRBV2 and TRBJ2-3; D is perhaps TRBD1 (6 bases). The CDR3 totals 12 residues. Deletions cut 7 bases from V and 4 bases from J, with 9 bases between. Germline V gene lookup returns CDR1 SNHLY and CDR2 FYNNEI. For the CDR3, the DNA is TGTGCCAGCAACAGGGACGCAGATACGCAGTATTTT. Translation gives CASNRDADTQYF.

This clone has just a few counts. J is TRBJ1-6 and V is TRBV30, with a weak D call TRBD1 (5 bases). Germline loops: CDR1 GTSNPN, CDR2 SVGIG (reference sequence). This CDR3 is built from 14 residues. V was shortened by 0 bases and J by 9 bases, with 12 bases between the two germline ends. The CDR3 region is CAWSVDSGSSPLHF. In DNA, the CDR3 is TGTGCCTGGAGTGTCGATTCAGGGTCTTCACCCCTCCACTTT.

In this sample, this clone turned up once. This sequence joins TRBV27 and TRBJ2-7; D is ambiguous. CDR1 and CDR2 (germline): MNHEY, SMNVEV (reference sequence). Trimming removed 7 bases from V and 0 bases from J, with 7 bases in between. The CDR3 loop spans 12 amino acids. Here the CDR3 reads CASMGPSYEQYF. In DNA, the CDR3 is TGTGCCAGCATGGGCCCCTCCTACGAGCAGTACTTC.

The chain recombines TRBV7-2 with TRBJ2-1; 9 bases are shared with TRBD1. The V and J ends lost 6 bases and 4 bases, in that order; junction bases with no gene match: 7. From germline, CDR1 is SGHTA and CDR2 FQGNSA. The CDR3 loop spans 15 amino acids. The CDR3 region is CASSRDRASYNEQFF. CDR3 sequence (DNA): TGTGCCAGCAGTAGGGACAGGGCTTCTTACAATGAGCAGTTCTTC.

This chain connects TRBV5-4 to TRBJ2-2; TRBD2 matches at 8 bases. Germline V gene lookup returns CDR1 SGHNT and CDR2 YYREEE (reference sequence). The CDR3 is 15 amino acids. V shed 0 bases and J 3 bases; nucleotides not matched to a gene: 1. The CDR3 DNA reads TGTGCCAGCAGCTTGGCGGGAGGGTACACCGGGGAGCTGTTTTTT. Protein sequence: CASSLAGGYTGELFF.

In its sample, this clone was seen a few times. This chain joins TRBV4-2 and TRBJ2-4; a weak D match, TRBD2 (6 bases). The CDR3 covers 16 residues. Trimming pared 7 bases from V and 1 base from J, leaving 17 bases between. Germline V gives CDR1 LGHNA, CDR2 YNFKEQ. The CDR3 DNA follows: TGTGCCAGCACCCTCTCCGGGGGAACGGCCAAAAACATTCAGTACTTC. This translates into CASTLSGGTAKNIQYF.

The chain couples TRBV5-1 to TRBJ2-3, with 10 positions matching TRBD2. The V gene's germline CDR1 is SGHRS and CDR2 YFSETQ. This CDR3 has 17 amino acids. J was trimmed by 1 base and V by 0 bases; bases with no gene match: 5. DNA of the CDR3: TGCGCCAGCAGCTTGGGTCTAGCGGGGGCTGGCACAGATACGCAGTATTTT. Translated, it gives CASSLGLAGAGTDTQYF.

The rearrangement joins TRBV30 to TRBJ2-1; D gene ambiguous. This CDR3 is built from 13 residues. In germline, CDR1 is GTSNPN, CDR2 SVGIG (reference sequence). The V end lost 4 bases, the J end lost 3 bases, and 10 bases lay between the germline ends. The CDR3 loop is CAWNLDYYNEQFF. The CDR3 nucleotides read TGTGCCTGGAATCTAGATTACTACAATGAGCAGTTCTTC.

Here the CDR3 DNA reads TGTGCCAGCAGTGAAGCGCGGCTAGCGGGAGGGCTATACAATGAGCAGTTCTTC. Amino acids: CASSEARLAGGLYNEQFF. The genes are TRBV6-1 and TRBJ2-1; 12 nucleotides align to TRBD2. Germline assignment: CDR1 MNHNS and CDR2 SASEGT. With 0 bases clipped from V and 4 bases from J, the junction kept 7 bases outside the gene matches. CDR3 length: 18 residues.